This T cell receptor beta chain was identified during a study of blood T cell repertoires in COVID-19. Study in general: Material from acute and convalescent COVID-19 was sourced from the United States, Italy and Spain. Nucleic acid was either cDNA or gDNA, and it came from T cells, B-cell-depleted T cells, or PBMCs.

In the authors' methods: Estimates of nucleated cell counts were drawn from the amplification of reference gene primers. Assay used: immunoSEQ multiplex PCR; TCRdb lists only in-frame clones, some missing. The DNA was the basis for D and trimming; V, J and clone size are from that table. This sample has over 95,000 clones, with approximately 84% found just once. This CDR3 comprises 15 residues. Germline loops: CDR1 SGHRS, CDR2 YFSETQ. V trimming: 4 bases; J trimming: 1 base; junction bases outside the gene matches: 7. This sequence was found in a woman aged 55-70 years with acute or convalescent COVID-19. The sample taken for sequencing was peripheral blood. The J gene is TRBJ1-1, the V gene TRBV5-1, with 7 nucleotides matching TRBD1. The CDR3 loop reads CASSTSGGRNTEAFF. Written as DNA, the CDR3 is TGCGCCAGCAGCACCTCAGGGGGGCGGAACACTGAAGCTTTCTTT. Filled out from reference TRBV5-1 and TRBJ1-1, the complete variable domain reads KAGVTQTPRYLIKTRGQQVTLSCSPISGHRSVSWYQQTPGQGLQFLFEYFSETQRNKGNFPGRFSGRQFSNSRSEMNVSTLELGDSALYLCASSTSGGRNTEAFFGQGTRLTVV.